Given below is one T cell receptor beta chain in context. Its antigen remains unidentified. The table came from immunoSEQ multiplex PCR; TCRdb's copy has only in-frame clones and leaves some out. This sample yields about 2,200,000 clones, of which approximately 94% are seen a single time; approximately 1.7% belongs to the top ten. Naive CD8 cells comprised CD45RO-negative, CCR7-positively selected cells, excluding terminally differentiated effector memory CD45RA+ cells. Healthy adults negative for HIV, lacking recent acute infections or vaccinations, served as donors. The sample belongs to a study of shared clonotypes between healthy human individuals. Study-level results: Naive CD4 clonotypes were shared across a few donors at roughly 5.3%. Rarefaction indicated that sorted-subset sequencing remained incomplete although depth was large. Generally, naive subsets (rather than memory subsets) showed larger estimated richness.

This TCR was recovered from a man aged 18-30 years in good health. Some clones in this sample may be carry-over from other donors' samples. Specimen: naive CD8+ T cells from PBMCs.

The CDR3 DNA follows: TGCGCCAGCAGCCAAGATCTTGGGCGGGAGCGAGGCACAGATACGCAGTATTTT. Its protein is CASSQDLGRERGTDTQYF. V and J are TRBV4-3 and TRBJ2-3; 7 bases align to TRBD2. This CDR3 spans 18 amino acids. After removal of 0 bases from V and 1 base from J, the junction contained 10 bases not matched to a gene. CDR1 is LGHNA and CDR2 is YSLEER in the germline V gene.